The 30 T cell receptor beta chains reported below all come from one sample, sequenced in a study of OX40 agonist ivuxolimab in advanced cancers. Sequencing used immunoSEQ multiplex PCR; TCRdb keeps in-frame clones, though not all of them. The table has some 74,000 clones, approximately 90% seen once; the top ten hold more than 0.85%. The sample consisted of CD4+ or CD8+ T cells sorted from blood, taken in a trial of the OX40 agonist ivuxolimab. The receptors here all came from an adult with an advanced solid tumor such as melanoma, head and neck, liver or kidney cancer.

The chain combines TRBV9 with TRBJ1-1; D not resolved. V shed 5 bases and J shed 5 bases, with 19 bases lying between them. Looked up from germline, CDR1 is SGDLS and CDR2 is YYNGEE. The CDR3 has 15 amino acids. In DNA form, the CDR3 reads TGTGCCAGCAGGTCTGGAGGGCAAGCGGGTACTGAAGCTTTCTTT. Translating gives CASRSGGQAGTEAFF.

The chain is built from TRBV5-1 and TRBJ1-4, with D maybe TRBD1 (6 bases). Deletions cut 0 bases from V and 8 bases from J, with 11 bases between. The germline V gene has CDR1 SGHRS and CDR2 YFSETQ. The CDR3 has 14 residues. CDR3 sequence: CASSLAGAGEKLFF. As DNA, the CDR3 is TGCGCCAGCAGCTTGGCAGGGGCAGGGGAAAAACTGTTTTTT.

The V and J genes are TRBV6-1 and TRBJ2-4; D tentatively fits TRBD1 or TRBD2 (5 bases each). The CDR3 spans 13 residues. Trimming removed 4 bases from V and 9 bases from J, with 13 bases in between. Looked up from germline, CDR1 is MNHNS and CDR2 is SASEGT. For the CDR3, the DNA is TGTGCCAGCAGTGGGGACGCTTATCGCATTCAGTACTTC. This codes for CASSGDAYRIQYF.

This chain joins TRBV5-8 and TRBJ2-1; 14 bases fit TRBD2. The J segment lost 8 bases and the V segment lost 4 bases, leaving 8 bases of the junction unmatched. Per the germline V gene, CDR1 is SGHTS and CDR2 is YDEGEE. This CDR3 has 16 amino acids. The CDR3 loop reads CASSTGLAGGWDEQFF. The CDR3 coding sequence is TGTGCCAGCAGCACCGGACTAGCGGGAGGTTGGGATGAGCAGTTCTTC.

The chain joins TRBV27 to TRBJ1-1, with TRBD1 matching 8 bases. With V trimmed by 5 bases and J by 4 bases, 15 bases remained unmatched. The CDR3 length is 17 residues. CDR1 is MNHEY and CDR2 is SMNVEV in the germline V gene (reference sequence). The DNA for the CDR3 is TGTGCCAGCAGTAGATACAGGGGGGGAAAAGAGAGCACTGAAGCTTTCTTT. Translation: CASSRYRGGKESTEAFF.

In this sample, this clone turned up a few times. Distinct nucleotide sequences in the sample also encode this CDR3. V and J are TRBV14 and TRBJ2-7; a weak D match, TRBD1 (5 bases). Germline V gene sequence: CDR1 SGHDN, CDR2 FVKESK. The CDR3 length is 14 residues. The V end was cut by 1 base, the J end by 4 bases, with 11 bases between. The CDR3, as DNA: TGTGCCAGCAGCCAAGGTTCAGGGTTGTACGAGCAGTACTTC. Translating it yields CASSQGSGLYEQYF.

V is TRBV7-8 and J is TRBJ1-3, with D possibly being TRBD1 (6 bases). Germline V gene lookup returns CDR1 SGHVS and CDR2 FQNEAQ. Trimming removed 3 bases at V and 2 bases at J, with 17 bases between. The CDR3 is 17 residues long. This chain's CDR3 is CASSFRPTGMAGNTIYF. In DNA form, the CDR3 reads TGTGCCAGCAGCTTCCGACCCACAGGGATGGCTGGAAACACCATATATTTT.

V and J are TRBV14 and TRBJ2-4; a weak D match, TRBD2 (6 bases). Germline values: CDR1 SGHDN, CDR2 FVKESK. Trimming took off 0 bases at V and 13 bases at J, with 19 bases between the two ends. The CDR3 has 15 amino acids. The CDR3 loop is CASSQDQLALNLQYF. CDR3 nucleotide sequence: TGTGCCAGCAGCCAAGATCAACTAGCCCTCAACCTCCAGTACTTC.

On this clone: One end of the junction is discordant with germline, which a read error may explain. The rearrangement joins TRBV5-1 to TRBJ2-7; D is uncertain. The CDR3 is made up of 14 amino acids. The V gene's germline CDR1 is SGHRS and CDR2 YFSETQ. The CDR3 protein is CVSSLDLGSYEQYF. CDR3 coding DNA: TGCGTCAGCAGCTTGGACCTTGGTTCCTACGAGCAGTACTTC. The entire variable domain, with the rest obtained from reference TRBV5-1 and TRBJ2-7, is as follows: KAGVTQTPRYLIKTRGQQVTLSCSPISGHRSVSWYQQTPGQGLQFLFEYFSETQRNKGNFPGRFSGRQFSNSRSEMNVSTLELGDSALYLCVSSLDLGSYEQYFGPGTRLTVT.

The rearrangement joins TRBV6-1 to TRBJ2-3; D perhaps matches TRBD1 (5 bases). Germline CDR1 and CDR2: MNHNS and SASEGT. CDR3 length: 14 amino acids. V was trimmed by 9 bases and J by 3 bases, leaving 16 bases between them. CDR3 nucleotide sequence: TGTGCCAGACTTGGGCAGGGTTGGACAGATACGCAGTATTTT. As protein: CARLGQGWTDTQYF.

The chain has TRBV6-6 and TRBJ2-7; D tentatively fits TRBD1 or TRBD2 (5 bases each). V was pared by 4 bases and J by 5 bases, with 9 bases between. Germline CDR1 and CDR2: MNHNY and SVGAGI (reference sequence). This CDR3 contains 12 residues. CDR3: CASSLRGHEQYF. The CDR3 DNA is TGTGCCAGCAGTTTGAGGGGACACGAGCAGTACTTC.

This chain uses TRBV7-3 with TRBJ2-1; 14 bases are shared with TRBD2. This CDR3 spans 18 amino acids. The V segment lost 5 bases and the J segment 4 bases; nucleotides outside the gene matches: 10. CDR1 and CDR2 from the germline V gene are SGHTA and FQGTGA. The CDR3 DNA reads TGTGCCAGCAGCCCTCAATGGACTAGCGGGGGGCCGTACAATGAGCAGTTCTTC. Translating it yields CASSPQWTSGGPYNEQFF.

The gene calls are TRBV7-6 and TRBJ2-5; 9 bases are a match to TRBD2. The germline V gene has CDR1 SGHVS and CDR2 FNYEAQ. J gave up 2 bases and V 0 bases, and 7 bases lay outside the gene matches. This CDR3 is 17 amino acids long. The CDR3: CASSLASSLAGQETQYF. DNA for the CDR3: TGTGCCAGCAGCTTAGCATCGTCGCTAGCGGGGCAAGAGACCCAGTACTTC.

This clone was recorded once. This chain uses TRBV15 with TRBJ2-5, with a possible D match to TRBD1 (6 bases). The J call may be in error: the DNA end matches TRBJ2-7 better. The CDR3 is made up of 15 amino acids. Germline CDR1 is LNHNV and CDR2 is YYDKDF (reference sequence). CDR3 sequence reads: CATSRKTGSSYEQYF. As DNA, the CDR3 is TGTGCCACCAGCAGAAAGACAGGAAGTTCCTACGAGCAGTACTTC.

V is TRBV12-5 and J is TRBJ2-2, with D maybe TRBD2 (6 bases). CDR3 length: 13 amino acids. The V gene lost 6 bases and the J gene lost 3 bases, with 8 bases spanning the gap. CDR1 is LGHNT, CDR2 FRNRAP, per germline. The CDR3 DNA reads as TGTGCTAGTGGAGGGAGGCACACCGGGGAGCTGTTTTTT. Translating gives CASGGRHTGELFF.

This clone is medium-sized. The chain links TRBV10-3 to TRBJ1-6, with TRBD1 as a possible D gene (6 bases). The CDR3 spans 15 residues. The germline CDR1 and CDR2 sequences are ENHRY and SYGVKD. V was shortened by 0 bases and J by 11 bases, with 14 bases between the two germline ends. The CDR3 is CAISESRGEDTPLHF. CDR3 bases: TGTGCCATCAGTGAGTCGAGGGGGGAGGATACACCCCTCCACTTT.

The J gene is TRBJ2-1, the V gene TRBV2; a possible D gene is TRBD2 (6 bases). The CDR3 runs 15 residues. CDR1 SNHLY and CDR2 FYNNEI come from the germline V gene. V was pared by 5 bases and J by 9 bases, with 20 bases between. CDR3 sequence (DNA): TGTGCCAGCAGTCAATTCGAACGGGAGTTAGCTGAGCAGTTCTTC. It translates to CASSQFERELAEQFF.

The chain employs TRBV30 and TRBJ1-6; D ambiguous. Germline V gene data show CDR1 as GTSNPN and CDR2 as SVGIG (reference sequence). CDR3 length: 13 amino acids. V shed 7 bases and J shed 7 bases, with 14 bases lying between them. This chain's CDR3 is CASRPEVNSPLHF. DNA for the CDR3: TGTGCCTCCCGACCGGAGGTGAATTCACCCCTCCACTTT.

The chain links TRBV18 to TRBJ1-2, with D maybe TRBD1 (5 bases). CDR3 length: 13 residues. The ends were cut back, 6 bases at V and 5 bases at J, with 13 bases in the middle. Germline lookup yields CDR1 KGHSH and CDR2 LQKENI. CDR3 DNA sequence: TGTGCCAGCTCCCCAGGGTCGGGGTATGGCTACACCTTC. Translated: CASSPGSGYGYTF. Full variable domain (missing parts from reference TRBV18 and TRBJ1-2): NAGVMQNPRHLVRRRGQEARLRCSPMKGHSHVYWYRQLPEEGLKFMVYLQKENIIDESGMPKERFSAEFPKEGPSILRIQQVVRGDSAAYFCASSPGSGYGYTFGSGTRLTVV.

In nucleotides, the CDR3 is TGTGCCAGCAGCCCTAGCGGGGGGCGCACAGATACGCAGTATTTT. Protein: CASSPSGGRTDTQYF. V usage is TRBV7-9 and J usage is TRBJ2-3, with 11 nucleotides matching TRBD2. V dropped 5 bases and J dropped 1; count of bases not matched to a gene: 2. This CDR3 has 15 amino acids. Germline lookup yields CDR1 SEHNR and CDR2 FQNEAQ (reference sequence).

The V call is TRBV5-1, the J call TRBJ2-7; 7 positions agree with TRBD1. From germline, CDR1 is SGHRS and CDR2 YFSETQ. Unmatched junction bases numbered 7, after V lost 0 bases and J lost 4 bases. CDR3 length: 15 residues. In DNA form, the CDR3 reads TGCGCCAGCAGCTTGGATCTTGCACAGGGGTACGAGCAGTACTTC. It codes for CASSLDLAQGYEQYF. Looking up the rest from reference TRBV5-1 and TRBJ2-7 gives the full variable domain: KAGVTQTPRYLIKTRGQQVTLSCSPISGHRSVSWYQQTPGQGLQFLFEYFSETQRNKGNFPGRFSGRQFSNSRSEMNVSTLELGDSALYLCASSLDLAQGYEQYFGPGTRLTVT.

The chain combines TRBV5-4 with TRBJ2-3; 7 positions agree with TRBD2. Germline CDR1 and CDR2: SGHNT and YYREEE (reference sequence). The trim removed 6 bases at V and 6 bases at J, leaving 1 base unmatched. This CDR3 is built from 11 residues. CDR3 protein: CASMGGDTQYF. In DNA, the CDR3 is TGTGCCAGCATGGGGGGGGATACGCAGTATTTT.

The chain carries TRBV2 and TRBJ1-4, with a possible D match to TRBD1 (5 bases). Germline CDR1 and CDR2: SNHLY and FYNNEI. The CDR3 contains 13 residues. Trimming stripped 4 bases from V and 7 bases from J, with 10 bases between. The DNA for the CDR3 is TGTGCCAGCAGTGTCAGGGATAGTGAAAAACTGTTTTTT. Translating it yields CASSVRDSEKLFF.

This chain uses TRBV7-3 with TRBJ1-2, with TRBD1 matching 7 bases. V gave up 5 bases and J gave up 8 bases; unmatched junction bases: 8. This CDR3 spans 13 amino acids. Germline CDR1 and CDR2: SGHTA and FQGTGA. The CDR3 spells CASSMTGMRGYTF. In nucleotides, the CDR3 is TGTGCCAGCAGCATGACAGGGATGAGGGGCTACACCTTC.

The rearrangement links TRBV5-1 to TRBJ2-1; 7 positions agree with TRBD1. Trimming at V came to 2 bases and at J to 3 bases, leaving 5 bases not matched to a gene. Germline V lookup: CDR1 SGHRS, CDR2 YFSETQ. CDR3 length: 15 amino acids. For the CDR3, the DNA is TGCGCCAGCAGCTTCGCGACAGGGTTCTACAATGAGCAGTTCTTC. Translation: CASSFATGFYNEQFF. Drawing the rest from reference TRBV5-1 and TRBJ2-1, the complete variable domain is KAGVTQTPRYLIKTRGQQVTLSCSPISGHRSVSWYQQTPGQGLQFLFEYFSETQRNKGNFPGRFSGRQFSNSRSEMNVSTLELGDSALYLCASSFATGFYNEQFFGPGTRLTVL.

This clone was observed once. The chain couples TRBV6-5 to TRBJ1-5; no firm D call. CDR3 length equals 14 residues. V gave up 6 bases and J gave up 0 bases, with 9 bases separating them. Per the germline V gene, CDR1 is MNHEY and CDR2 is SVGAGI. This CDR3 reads CASSSDYSNQPQHF. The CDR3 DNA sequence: TGTGCCAGCAGCTCCGATTATAGCAATCAGCCCCAGCATTTT.

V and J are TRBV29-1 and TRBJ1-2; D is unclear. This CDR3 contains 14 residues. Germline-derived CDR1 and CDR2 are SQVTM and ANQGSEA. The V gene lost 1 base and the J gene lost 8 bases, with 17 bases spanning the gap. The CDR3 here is CSVEAMGLAEGYTF. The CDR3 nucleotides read TGCAGCGTTGAAGCAATGGGTCTGGCGGAGGGCTACACCTTC.

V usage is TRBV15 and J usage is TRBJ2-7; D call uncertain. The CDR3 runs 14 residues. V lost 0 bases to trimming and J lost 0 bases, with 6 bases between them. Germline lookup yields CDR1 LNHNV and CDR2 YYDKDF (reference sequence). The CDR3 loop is CATSRDSDSYEQYF. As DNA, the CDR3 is TGTGCCACCAGCAGAGATTCGGACTCCTACGAGCAGTACTTC.

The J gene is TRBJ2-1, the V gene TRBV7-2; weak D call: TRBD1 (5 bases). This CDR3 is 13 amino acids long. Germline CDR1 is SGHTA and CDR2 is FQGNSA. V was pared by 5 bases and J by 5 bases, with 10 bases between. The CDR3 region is CASSRTTNNEQFF. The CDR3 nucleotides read TGTGCCAGCAGCAGGACAACCAACAATGAGCAGTTCTTC.

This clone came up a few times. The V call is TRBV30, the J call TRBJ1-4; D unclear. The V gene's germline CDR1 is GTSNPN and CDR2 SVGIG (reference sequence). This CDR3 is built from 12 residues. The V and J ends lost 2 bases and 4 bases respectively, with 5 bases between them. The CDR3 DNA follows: TGTGCCTGGAGTCGCCTTAATGAAAAACTGTTTTTT. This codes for CAWSRLNEKLFF.